The clone carrying this T cell receptor (beta chain) occurred a few times. Its target is unknown. This sample was included in a study of post-analysis software for immune sequencing data. Study in general: Relapsing-remitting, secondary progressive and progressive-relapsing multiple sclerosis courses were included. General study points: Patients used about 5 TRBV segments, including TRBV5-6, TRBV5-1 and TRBV20-1, more often than controls.

Prepared TCR beta cDNA libraries contained unique molecular identifiers. T cells numbering about 0.85 to 10 million yielded 450,000 to 500,000 cDNA molecules. TCRdb re-called the PCR reads with MiXCR, one entry per CDR3 protein. The sample shows approximately 730,000 distinct CDR3 sequences, around 42% of them seen only once. CDR1 and CDR2 from the germline V gene are SGHVS and FNYEAQ. Trimming took off 1 base at V and 4 bases at J, with 16 bases between the two ends. This CDR3 is built from 16 residues. The chain carries TRBV7-6 and TRBJ2-5; a possible D gene is TRBD2 (6 bases). What was sequenced was blood. The receptor's source is a girl under 18 with multiple sclerosis. The CDR3 is CASSLVRTQAGETQYF. DNA of the CDR3: TGTGCCAGCAGCTTAGTTAGGACCCAAGCGGGAGAGACCCAGTACTTC.